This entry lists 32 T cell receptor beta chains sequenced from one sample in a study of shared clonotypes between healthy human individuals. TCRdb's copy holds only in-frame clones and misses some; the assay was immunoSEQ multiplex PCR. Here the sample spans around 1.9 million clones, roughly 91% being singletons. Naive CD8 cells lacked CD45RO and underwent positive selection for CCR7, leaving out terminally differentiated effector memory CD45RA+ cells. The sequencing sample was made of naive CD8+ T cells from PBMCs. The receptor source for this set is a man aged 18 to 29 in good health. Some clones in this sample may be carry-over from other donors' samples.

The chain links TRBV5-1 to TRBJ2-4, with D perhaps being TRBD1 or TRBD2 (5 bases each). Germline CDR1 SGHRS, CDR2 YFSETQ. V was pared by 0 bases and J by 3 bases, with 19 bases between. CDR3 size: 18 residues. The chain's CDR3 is CASSLGLREQEDKNIQYF. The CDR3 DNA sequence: TGCGCCAGCAGCTTGGGCCTCAGAGAACAGGAGGACAAAAACATTCAGTACTTC.

The CDR3 DNA reads TGTGCCAGCAGCTTTGGACTAGCGGGACACAATGAGCAGTTCTTC. It encodes CASSFGLAGHNEQFF. The chain employs TRBV11-2 and TRBJ2-1; 12 bases match TRBD2. The CDR3 loop spans 15 amino acids. V gave up 3 bases and J gave up 5 bases; unmatched junction bases: 2. Germline values: CDR1 SGHAT, CDR2 FQNNGV.

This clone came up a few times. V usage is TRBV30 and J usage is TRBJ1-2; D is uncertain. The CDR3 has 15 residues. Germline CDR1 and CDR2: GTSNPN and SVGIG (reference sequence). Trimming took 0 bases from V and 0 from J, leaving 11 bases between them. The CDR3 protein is CAWSVPRASNYGYTF. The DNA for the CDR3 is TGTGCCTGGAGTGTTCCTCGGGCATCTAACTATGGCTACACCTTC.

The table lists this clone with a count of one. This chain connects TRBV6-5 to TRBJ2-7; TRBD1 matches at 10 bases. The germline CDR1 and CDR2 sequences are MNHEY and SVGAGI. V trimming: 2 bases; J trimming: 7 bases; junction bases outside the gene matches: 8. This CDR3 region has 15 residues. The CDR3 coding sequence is TGTGCCAGCAGTTACGCCGGGACAGGGGCAAGAGAGCAGTACTTC. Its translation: CASSYAGTGAREQYF.

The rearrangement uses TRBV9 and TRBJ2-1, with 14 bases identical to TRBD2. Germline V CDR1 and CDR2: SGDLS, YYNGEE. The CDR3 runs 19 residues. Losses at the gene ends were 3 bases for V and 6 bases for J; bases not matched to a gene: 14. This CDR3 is CASSGRLAGGSFGFNEQFF. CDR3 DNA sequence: TGTGCCAGCAGCGGGAGACTAGCGGGAGGGAGTTTTGGTTTCAATGAGCAGTTCTTC.

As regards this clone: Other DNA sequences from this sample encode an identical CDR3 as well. The CDR3 loop reads CASSAGGGSNQPQHF. CDR3 nucleotide sequence: TGTGCCAGCAGCGCGGGCGGGGGTAGCAATCAGCCCCAGCATTTT. This chain links TRBV9 with TRBJ1-5, with D possibly being TRBD1 (5 bases). V dropped 3 bases and J dropped 0 bases, with 10 bases sitting between them. Germline V CDR1 and CDR2: SGDLS, YYNGEE. This CDR3 comprises 15 residues. Drawing the rest from reference TRBV9 and TRBJ1-5, the complete variable domain is DSGVTQTPKHLITATGQRVTLRCSPRSGDLSVYWYQQSLDQGLQFLIQYYNGEERAKGNILERFSAQQFPDLHSELNLSSLELGDSALYFCASSAGGGSNQPQHFGDGTRLSIL.

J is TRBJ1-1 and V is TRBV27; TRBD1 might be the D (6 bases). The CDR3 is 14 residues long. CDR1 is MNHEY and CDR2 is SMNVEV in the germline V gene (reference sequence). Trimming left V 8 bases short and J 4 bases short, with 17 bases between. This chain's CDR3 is CASRWGGGGTEAFF. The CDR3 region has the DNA TGTGCCAGCCGGTGGGGGGGCGGTGGCACTGAAGCTTTCTTT.

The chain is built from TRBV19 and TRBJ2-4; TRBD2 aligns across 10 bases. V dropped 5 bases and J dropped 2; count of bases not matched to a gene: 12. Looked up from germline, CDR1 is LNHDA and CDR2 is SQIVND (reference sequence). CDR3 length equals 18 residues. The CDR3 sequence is CASSPHGVSGRPKNIQYF. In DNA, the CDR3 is TGTGCCAGTAGTCCCCATGGTGTTAGCGGGAGGCCCAAAAACATTCAGTACTTC.

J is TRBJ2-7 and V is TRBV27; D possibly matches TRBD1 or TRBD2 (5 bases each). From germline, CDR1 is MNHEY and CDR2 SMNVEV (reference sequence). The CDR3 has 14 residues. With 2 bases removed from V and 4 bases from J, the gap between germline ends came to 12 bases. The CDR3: CASSLRQGGYEQYF. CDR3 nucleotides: TGTGCCAGCAGTTTAAGGCAGGGCGGGTACGAGCAGTACTTC.

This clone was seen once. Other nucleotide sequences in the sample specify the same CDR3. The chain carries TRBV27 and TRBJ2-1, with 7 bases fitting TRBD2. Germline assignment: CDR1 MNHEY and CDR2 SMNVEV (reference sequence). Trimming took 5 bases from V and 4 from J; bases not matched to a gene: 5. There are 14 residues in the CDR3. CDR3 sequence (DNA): TGTGCCAGCAGTGGGCTAGCGGTATACAATGAGCAGTTCTTC. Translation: CASSGLAVYNEQFF.

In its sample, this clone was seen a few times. CDR3 residues: CASSSGTGAYEQYF. In nucleotides, the CDR3 is TGTGCCAGCTCTTCCGGGACAGGGGCCTACGAGCAGTACTTC. The chain links TRBV18 to TRBJ2-7; the match to TRBD1 covers 10 bases. The CDR3 runs 14 residues. CDR1 is KGHSH, CDR2 LQKENI, per germline. V shed 6 bases and J 2 bases; nucleotides not matched to a gene: 4.

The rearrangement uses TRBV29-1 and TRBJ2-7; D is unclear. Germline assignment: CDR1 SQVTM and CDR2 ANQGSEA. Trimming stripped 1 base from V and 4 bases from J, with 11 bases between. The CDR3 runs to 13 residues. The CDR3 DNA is TGCAGCGTTGAAGGACCCGACACTTACGAGCAGTACTTC. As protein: CSVEGPDTYEQYF.

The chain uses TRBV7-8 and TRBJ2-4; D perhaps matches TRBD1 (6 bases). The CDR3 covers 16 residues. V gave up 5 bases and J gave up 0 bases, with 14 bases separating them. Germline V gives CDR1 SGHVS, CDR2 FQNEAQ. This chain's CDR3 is CASSPLGHLAKNIQYF. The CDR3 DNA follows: TGTGCCAGCAGCCCATTGGGACATCTAGCCAAAAACATTCAGTACTTC.

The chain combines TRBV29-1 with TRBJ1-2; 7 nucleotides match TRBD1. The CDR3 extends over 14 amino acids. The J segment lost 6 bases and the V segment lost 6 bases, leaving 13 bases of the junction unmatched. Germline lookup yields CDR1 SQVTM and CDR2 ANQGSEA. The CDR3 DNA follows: TGCAGCGTGAGGATACAGGGGTTATATGATGGCTACACCTTC. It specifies CSVRIQGLYDGYTF.

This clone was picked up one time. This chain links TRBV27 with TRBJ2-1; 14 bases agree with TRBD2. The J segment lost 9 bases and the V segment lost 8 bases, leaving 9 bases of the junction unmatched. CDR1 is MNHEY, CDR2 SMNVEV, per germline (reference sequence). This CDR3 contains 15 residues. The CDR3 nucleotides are TGTGCCAGCCGCATGGGACTAGCGGGAGACAGTGAGCAGTTCTTC. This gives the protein CASRMGLAGDSEQFF.

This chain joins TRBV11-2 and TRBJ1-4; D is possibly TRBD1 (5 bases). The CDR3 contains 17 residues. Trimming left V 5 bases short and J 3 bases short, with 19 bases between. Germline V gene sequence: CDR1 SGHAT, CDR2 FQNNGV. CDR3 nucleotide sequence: TGTGCCAGCAGCACAAGGTGGCAGGGCGCGGCTAATGAAAAACTGTTTTTT. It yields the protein CASSTRWQGAANEKLFF.

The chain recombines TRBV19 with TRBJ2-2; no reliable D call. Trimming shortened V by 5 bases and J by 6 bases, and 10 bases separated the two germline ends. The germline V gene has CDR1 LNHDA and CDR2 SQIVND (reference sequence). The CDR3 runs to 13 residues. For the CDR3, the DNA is TGTGCCAGTAGTGTGCAGTATGCCGGGGAGCTGTTTTTT. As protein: CASSVQYAGELFF.

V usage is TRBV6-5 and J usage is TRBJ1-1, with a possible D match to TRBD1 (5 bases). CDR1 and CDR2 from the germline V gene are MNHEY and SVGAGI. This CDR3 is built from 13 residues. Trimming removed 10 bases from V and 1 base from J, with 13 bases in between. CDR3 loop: CATEKTANTEAFF. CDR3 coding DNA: TGTGCCACCGAAAAGACAGCGAACACTGAAGCTTTCTTT.

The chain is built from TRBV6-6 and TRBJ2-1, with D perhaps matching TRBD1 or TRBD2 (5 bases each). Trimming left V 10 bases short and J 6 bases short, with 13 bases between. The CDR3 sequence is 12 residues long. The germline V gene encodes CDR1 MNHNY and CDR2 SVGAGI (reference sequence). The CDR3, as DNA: TGTGCCATTAGAACCGGGGCCAATGAGCAGTTCTTC. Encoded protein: CAIRTGANEQFF.

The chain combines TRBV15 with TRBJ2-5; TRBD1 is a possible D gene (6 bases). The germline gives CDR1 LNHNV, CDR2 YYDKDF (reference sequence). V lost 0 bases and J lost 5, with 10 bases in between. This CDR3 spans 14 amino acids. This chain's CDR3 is CATSRDWTAETQYF. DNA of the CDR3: TGTGCCACCAGCAGAGACTGGACAGCGGAGACCCAGTACTTC. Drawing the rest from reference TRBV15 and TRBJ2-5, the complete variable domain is DAMVIQNPRYQVTQFGKPVTLSCSQTLNHNVMYWYQQKSSQAPKLLFHYYDKDFNNEADTPDNFQSRRPNTSFCFLDIRSPGLGDTAMYLCATSRDWTAETQYFGPGTRLLVL.

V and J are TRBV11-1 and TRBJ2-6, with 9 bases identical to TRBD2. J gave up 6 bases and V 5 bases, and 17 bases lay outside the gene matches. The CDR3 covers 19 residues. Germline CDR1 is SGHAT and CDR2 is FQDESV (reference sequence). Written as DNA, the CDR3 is TGTGCCAGCAGCCCTGGCGGGAGGGGGCTCTCCGTAACGGCCAACGTCCTGACTTTC. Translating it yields CASSPGGRGLSVTANVLTF.

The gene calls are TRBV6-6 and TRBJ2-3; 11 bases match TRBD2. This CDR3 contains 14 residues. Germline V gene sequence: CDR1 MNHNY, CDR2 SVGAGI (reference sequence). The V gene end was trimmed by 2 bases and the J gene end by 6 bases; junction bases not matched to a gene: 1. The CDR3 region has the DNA TGTGCCAGCAGTTACGCTAGCGGGAGGGATACGCAGTATTTT. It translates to CASSYASGRDTQYF.

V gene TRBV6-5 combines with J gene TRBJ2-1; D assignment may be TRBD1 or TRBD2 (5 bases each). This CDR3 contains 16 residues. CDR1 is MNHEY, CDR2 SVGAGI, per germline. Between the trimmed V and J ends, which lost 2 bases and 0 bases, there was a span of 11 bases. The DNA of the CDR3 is TGTGCCAGCAGTTACGGGGGATGGGACTCCTACAATGAGCAGTTCTTC. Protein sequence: CASSYGGWDSYNEQFF.

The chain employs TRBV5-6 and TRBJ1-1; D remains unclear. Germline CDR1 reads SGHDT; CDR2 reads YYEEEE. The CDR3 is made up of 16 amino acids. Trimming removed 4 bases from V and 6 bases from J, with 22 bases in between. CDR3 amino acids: CASSLRPLRGMAEAFF. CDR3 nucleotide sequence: TGTGCCAGCAGCCTACGGCCGCTTCGGGGAATGGCTGAAGCTTTCTTT.

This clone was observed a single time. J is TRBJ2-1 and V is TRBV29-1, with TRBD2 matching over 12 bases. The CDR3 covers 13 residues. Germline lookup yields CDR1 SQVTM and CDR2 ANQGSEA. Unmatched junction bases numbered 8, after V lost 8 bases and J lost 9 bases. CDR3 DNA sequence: TGCAGCACTCTAGCGGGAGGGGTGGGTGAGCAGTTCTTC. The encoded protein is CSTLAGGVGEQFF.

The CDR3 loop reads CASSHQTLEQYF. In nucleotides, the CDR3 is TGTGCCAGCTCACACCAGACCCTCGAGCAGTACTTC. V usage is TRBV18 and J usage is TRBJ2-7; D is unresolved. The germline CDR1 and CDR2 sequences are KGHSH and LQKENI. Trimming took 4 bases from V and 6 from J, leaving 10 bases between them. The CDR3 has 12 residues. The full variable domain, completed using reference TRBV18 and TRBJ2-7, is NAGVMQNPRHLVRRRGQEARLRCSPMKGHSHVYWYRQLPEEGLKFMVYLQKENIIDESGMPKERFSAEFPKEGPSILRIQQVVRGDSAAYFCASSHQTLEQYFGPGTRLTVT.

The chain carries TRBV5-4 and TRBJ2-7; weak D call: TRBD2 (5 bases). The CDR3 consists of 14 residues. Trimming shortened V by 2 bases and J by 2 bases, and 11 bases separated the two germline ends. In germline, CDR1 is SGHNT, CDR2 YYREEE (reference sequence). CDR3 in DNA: TGTGCCAGCAGCTTTGGCGGGTACGCCTACGAGCAGTACTTC. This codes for CASSFGGYAYEQYF.

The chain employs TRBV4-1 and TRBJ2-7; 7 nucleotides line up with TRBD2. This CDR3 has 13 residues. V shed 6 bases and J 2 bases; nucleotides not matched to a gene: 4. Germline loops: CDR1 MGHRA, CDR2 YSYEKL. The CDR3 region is CASSHGLAYEQYF. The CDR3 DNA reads TGCGCCAGCAGTCACGGACTAGCCTACGAGCAGTACTTC.

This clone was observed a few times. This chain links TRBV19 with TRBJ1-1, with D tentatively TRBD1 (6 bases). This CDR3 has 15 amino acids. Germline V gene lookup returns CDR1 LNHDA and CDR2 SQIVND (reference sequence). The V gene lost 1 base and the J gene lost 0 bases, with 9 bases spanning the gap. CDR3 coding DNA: TGTGCCAGTAGTATAGCGCAGGGGTTGAACACTGAAGCTTTCTTT. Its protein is CASSIAQGLNTEAFF.

CDR3 region: CASSPRERGGPYEQYF. The CDR3 nucleotides are TGTGCCAGCAGCCCGAGGGAGAGGGGAGGGCCCTACGAGCAGTACTTC. V is TRBV7-2 and J is TRBJ2-7; 7 bases are a match to TRBD2. Germline CDR1 reads SGHTA; CDR2 reads FQGNSA. V was clipped by 5 bases and J by 2 bases; unmatched bases: 12. The CDR3 is 16 residues long. Supplemented by reference TRBV7-2 and TRBJ2-7, the full variable domain reads GAGVSQSPSNKVTEKGKDVELRCDPISGHTALYWYRQSLGQGLEFLIYFQGNSAPDKSGLPSDRFSAERTGGSVSTLTIQRTQQEDSAVYLCASSPRERGGPYEQYFGPGTRLTVT.

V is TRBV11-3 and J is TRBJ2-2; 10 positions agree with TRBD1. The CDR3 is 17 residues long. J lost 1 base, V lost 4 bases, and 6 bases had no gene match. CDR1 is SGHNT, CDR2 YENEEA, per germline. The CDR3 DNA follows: TGTGCCAGCAGCTCACACCGGGACAGGGGGAACACCGGGGAGCTGTTTTTT. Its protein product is CASSSHRDRGNTGELFF.

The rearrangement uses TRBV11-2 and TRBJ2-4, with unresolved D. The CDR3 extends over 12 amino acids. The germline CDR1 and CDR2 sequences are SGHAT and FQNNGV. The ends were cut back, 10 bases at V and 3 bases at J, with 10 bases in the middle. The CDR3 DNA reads TGTGCCACCAGGTCCCTCAAAAACATTCAGTACTTC. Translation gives CATRSLKNIQYF.